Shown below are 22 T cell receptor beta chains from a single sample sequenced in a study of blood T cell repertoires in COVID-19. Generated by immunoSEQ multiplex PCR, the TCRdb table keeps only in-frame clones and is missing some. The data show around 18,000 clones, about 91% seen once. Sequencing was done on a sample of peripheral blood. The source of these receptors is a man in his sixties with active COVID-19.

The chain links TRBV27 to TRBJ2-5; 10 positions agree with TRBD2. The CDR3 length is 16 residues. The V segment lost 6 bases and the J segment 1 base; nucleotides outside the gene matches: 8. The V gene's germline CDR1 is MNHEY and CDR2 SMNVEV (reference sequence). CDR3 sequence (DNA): TGTGCCAGCAGCCCTCCGGGACTAGCGTTCCAAGAGACCCAGTACTTC. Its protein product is CASSPPGLAFQETQYF.

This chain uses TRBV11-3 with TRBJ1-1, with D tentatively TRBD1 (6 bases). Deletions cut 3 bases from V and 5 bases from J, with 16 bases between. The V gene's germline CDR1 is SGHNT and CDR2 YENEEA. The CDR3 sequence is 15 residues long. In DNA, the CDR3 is TGTGCCAGCAGCTTTCAAACCCCCGGACAGACTGAAGCTTTCTTT. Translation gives CASSFQTPGQTEAFF.

In DNA form, the CDR3 reads TGTGCCAGCAGCGAAACAGGGCCGCCCAATCAGCCCCAGCATTTT. Translated: CASSETGPPNQPQHF. The rearrangement links TRBV14 to TRBJ1-5; D perhaps matches TRBD1 (6 bases). Germline CDR1 and CDR2: SGHDN and FVKESK. V lost 5 bases, J lost 3 bases, and 14 bases lay in between. The CDR3 contains 15 residues.

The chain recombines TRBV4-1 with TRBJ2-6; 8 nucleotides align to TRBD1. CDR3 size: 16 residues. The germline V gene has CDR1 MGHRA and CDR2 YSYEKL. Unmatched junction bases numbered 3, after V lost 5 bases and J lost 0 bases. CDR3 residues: CASSGQGVSGANVLTF. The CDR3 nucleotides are TGCGCCAGCAGCGGACAGGGCGTCTCTGGGGCCAACGTCCTGACTTTC.

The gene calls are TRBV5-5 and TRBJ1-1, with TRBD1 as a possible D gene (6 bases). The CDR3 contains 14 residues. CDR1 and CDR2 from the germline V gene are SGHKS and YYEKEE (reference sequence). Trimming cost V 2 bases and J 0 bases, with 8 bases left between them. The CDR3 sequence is CASSFSGVNTEAFF. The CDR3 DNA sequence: TGTGCCAGCAGCTTTTCAGGGGTGAACACTGAAGCTTTCTTT.

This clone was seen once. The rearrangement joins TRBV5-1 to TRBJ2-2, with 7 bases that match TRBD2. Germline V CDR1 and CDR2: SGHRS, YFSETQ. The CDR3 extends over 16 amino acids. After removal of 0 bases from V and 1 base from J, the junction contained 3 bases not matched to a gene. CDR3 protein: CASSLGPGGNTGELFF. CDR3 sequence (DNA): TGCGCCAGCAGCTTGGGACCGGGAGGGAACACCGGGGAGCTGTTTTTT.

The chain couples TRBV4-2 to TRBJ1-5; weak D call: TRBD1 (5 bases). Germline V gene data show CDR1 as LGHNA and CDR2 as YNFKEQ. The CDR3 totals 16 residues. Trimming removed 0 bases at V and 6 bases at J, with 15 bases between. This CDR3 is CASSQDLGQGGQPQHF. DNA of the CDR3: TGTGCCAGCAGCCAAGATCTCGGGCAGGGAGGTCAGCCCCAGCATTTT.

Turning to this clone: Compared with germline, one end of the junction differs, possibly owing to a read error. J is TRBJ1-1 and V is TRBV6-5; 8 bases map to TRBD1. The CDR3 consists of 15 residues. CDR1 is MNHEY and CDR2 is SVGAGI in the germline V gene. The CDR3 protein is CASSDSGQGRPEAFF. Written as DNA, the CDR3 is TGTGCCAGCAGTGACTCCGGACAGGGAAGACCTGAAGCTTTCTTT.

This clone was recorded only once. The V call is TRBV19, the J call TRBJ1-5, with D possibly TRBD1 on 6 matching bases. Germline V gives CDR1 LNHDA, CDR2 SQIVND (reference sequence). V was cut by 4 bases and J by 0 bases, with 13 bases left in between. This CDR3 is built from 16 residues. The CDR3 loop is CASSTLTGFSNQPQHF. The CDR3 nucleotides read TGTGCCAGTAGTACCCTGACAGGATTTAGCAATCAGCCCCAGCATTTT.

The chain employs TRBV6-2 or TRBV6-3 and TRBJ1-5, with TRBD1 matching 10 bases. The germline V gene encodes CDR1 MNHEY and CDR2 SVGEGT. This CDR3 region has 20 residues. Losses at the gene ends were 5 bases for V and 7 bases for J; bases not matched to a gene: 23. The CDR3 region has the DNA TGTGCCAGCAGTCCCCGATCGACAGGGGGCCTAAACCGTTCTTGGCAGCCCCAGCATTTT. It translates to CASSPRSTGGLNRSWQPQHF.

The CDR3 region has the DNA TGTGCCAGTAGTGTTAGCGGGGGGGCCCTGAATGAGCAGTTCTTC. Protein: CASSVSGGALNEQFF. The chain recombines TRBV19 with TRBJ2-1, with 11 positions matching TRBD2. The germline V gene has CDR1 LNHDA and CDR2 SQIVND (reference sequence). Trimming at V came to 5 bases and at J to 7 bases, leaving 7 bases not matched to a gene. This CDR3 is built from 15 residues.

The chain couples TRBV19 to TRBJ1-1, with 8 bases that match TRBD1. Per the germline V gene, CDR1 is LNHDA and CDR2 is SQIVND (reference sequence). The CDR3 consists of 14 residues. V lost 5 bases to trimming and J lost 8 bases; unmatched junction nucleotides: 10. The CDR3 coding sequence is TGTGCCAGTAGTCATGGACAGGGACCCAGCGAAGCTTTCTTT. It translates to CASSHGQGPSEAFF. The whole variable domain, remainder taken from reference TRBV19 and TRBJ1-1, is DGGITQSPKYLFRKEGQNVTLSCEQNLNHDAMYWYRQDPGQGLRLIYYSQIVNDFQKGDIAEGYSVSREKKESFPLTVTSAQKNPTAFYLCASSHGQGPSEAFFGQGTRLTVV.

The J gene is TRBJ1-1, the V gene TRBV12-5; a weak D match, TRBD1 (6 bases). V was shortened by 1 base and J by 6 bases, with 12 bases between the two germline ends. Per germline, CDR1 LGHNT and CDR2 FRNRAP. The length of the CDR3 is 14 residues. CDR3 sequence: CASGLAIQGSEAFF. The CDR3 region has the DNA TGTGCTAGTGGTTTGGCAATACAGGGCTCTGAAGCTTTCTTT.

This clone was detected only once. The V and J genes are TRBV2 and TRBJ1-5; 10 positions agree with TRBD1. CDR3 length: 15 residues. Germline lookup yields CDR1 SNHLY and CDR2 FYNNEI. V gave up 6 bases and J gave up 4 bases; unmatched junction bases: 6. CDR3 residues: CASRGTGVFNQPQHF. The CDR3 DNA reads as TGTGCCAGCAGAGGGACAGGGGTCTTTAATCAGCCCCAGCATTTT. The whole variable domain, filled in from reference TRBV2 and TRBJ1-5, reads EPEVTQTPSHQVTQMGQEVILRCVPISNHLYFYWYRQILGQKVEFLVSFYNNEISEKSEIFDDQFSVERPDGSNFTLKIRSTKLEDSAMYFCASRGTGVFNQPQHFGDGTRLSIL.

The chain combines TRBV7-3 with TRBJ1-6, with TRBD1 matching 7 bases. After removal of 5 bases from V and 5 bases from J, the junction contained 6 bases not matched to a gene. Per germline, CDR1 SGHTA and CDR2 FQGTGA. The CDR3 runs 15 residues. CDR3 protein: CASSKTGQNNSPLHF. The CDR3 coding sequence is TGTGCCAGCAGCAAAACGGGACAGAATAATTCACCCCTCCACTTT. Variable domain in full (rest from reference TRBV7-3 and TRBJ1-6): GAGVSQTPSNKVTEKGKYVELRCDPISGHTALYWYRQSLGQGPEFLIYFQGTGAADDSGLPNDRFFAVRPEGSVSTLKIQRTERGDSAVYLCASSKTGQNNSPLHFGNGTRLTVT.

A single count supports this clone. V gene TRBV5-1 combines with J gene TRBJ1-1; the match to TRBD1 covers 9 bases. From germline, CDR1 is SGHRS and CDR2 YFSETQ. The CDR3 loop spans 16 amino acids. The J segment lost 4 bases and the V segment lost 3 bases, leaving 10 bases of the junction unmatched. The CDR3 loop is CASSSGTGSEITEAFF. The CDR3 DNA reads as TGCGCCAGCAGCTCCGGGACAGGGTCTGAAATCACTGAAGCTTTCTTT. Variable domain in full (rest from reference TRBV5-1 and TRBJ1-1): KAGVTQTPRYLIKTRGQQVTLSCSPISGHRSVSWYQQTPGQGLQFLFEYFSETQRNKGNFPGRFSGRQFSNSRSEMNVSTLELGDSALYLCASSSGTGSEITEAFFGQGTRLTVV.

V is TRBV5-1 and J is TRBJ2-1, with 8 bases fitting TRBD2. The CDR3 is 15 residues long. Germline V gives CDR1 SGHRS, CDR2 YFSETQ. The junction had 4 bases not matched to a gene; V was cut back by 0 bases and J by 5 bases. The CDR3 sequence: CASSLELAGHNEQFF. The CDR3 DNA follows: TGCGCCAGCAGCTTGGAGCTAGCGGGCCACAATGAGCAGTTCTTC. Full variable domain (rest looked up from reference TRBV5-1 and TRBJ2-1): KAGVTQTPRYLIKTRGQQVTLSCSPISGHRSVSWYQQTPGQGLQFLFEYFSETQRNKGNFPGRFSGRQFSNSRSEMNVSTLELGDSALYLCASSLELAGHNEQFFGPGTRLTVL.

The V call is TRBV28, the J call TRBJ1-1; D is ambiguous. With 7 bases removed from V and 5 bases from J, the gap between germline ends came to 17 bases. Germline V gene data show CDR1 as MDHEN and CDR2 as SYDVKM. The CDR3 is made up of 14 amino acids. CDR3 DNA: TGTGCCAGCAATCCGGGAGGGCTGGGTACTGAAGCTTTCTTT. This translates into CASNPGGLGTEAFF.

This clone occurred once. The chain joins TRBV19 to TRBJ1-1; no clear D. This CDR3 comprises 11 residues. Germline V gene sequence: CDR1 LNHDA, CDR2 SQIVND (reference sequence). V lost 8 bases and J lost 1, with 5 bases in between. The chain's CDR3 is CASGENTEAFF. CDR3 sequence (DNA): TGTGCCAGTGGAGAGAACACTGAAGCTTTCTTT.

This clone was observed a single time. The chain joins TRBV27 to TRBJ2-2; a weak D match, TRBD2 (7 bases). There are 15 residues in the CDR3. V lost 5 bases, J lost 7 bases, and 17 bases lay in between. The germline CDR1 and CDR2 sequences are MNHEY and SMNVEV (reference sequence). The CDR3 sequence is CASSPLEGGVGELFF. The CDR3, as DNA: TGTGCCAGCAGTCCCCTGGAGGGGGGGGTCGGGGAGCTGTTTTTT.

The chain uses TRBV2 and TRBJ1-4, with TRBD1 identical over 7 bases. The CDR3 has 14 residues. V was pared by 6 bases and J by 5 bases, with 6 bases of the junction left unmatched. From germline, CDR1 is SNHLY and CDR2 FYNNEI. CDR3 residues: CASRRDSSNEKLFF. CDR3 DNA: TGTGCCAGCAGGAGGGACAGCTCCAATGAAAAACTGTTTTTT.

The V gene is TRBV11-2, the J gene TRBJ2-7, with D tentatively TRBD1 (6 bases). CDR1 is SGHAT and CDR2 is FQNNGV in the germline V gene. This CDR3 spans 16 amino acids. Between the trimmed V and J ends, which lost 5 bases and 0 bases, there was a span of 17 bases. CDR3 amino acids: CASSPRGRGSSYEQYF. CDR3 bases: TGTGCCAGCAGCCCCCGGGGCAGGGGTTCCTCCTACGAGCAGTACTTC.